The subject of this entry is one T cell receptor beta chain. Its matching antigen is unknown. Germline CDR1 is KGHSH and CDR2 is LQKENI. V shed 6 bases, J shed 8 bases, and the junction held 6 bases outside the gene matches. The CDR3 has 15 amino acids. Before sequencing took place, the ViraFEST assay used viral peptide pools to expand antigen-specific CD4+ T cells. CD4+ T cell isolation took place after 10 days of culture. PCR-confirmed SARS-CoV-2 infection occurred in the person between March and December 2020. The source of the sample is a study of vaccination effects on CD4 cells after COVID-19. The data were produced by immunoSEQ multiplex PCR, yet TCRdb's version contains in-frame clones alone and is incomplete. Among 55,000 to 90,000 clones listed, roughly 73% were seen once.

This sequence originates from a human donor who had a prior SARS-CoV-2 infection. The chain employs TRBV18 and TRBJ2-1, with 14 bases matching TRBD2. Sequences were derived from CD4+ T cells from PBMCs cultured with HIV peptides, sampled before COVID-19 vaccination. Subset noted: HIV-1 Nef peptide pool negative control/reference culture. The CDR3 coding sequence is TGTGCCAGCTCGGGAGGACTAGCGGGGGGCGATGAGCAGTTCTTC. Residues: CASSGGLAGGDEQFF.